Listed here is a single T cell receptor (beta chain). The sample is drawn from a study of CD8+CD57+ T cells in acquired aplastic anemia. Background on the study: The average for DNA from sorted CD4+ and CD8+ cells was 3.2 ug. Where healthy donors were concerned, CD4+ cells averaged roughly 11 million reads.

V gave up 2 bases and J gave up 1 base, with 11 bases separating them. The CDR3 contains 14 residues. Germline V gene data show CDR1 as DFQATT and CDR2 as SNEGSKA (reference sequence). Investigators profiled TCR beta VDJ and CDR3 from genomic DNA template. TCRdb re-called the reads through MiXCR, storing one row per CDR3 protein. The table shows tens of thousands of distinct CDR3 sequences, with about half occurring only once. Sequenced sample: sorted CD4+, CD8+, or CD8+CD57+ T cells (not recorded which) from PBMCs. This TCR was recovered from a human donor in good health, serving as a control. The chain joins TRBV20-1 to TRBJ1-1; TRBD1 might be the D (5 bases). The CDR3 DNA sequence: TGCAGTGCTAGACGACAGTCGCCGAACACTGAAGCTTTCTTT. Protein sequence: CSARRQSPNTEAFF.